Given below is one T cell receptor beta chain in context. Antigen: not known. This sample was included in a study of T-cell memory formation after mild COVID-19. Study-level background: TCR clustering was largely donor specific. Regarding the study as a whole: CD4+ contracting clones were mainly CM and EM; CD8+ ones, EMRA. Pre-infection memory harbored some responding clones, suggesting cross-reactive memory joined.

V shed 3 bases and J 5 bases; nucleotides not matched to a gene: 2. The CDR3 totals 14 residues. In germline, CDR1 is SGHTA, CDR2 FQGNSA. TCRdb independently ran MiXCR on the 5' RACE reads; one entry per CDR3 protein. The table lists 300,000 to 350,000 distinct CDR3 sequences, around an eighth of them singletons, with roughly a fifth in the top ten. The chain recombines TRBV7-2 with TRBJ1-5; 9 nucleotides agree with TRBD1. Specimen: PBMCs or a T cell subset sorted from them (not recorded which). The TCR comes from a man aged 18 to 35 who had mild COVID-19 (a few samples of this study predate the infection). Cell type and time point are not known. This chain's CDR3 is CASSFGQGHQPQHF. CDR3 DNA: TGTGCCAGCAGCTTTGGACAGGGGCATCAGCCCCAGCATTTT.